This T cell receptor (beta chain) was captured by sequencing in a study of blood T cell repertoires in COVID-19. Whole-study context: Samples came from the United States, Italy and Spain, spanning acute and convalescent COVID-19.

Methods used by the authors: Reference gene primer amplification in the assay estimated nucleated cell counts. Repertoires were generated with immunoSEQ multiplex PCR, while TCRdb's copy carries only in-frame clones and drops some. Clonal size and the V and J genes are those of that table, whereas D and trimming came from the DNA. The sample includes 55,000 to 75,000 clones, roughly nine tenths of them seen just once. CDR1 is SGHTA, CDR2 FQGNSA, per germline. The CDR3 extends over 15 amino acids. V was pared by 5 bases and J by 0 bases, with 10 bases between. This clonotype was obtained from a man aged 55 to 70 with acute or convalescent COVID-19. V gene TRBV7-2 combines with J gene TRBJ1-4; no clear D gene. Material for sequencing was peripheral blood. CDR3: CASSPPGATNEKLFF. Here the CDR3 DNA reads TGTGCCAGCAGCCCCCCCGGTGCAACTAATGAAAAACTGTTTTTT.